This T cell receptor beta chain was sequenced for a study of T cell repertoires in cytomegalovirus infection. Study-level background: Based on public TCR beta signatures, there were indications of CMV infection and of a matching HLA type. Whole-study findings and limits: Dominant in the ex vivo response were TCR beta clonotypes restricted by HLA-C and specific for CMV. Carriage of CMV together with the relevant HLA was identifiable through cumulative public TCR beta family frequency.

The CDR3 extends over 13 amino acids. The germline V gene has CDR1 SGHTA and CDR2 FQGNSA. V was cut by 6 bases and J by 0 bases, with 5 bases left in between. TCRdb re-called the reads through MiXCR, storing one row per CDR3 protein. This sample has 150,000 to 200,000 distinct CDR3 sequences, with approximately 14% found just once. In its sample, this clonotype ranks as medium-sized. Its cognate antigen is unknown. The source of this sequence is a human donor in good health (CMV status not recorded). Some clones in this sample may be carry-over from other donors' samples. The sequenced sample was PBMCs. The chain is built from TRBV7-2 and TRBJ2-2; D uncertain. Here the CDR3 DNA reads TGTGCCAGCAGTTTCGCGAACACCGGGGAGCTGTTTTTT. Translated: CASSFANTGELFF.